This T cell receptor (beta chain) was sequenced during a study of shared clonotypes between healthy human individuals. Study-wide findings and caveats: Compared with clonotypes that all four donors shared, non-shared clonotypes had lower generation probabilities. Generally, estimated richness proved larger in naive subsets than it did in memory subsets.

Sequenced by immunoSEQ multiplex PCR; TCRdb stores in-frame clones only, minus some. The data hold roughly 1,600,000 clones, with 98% to 99% observed a single time. In this sample, this clone turned up once. What it binds is not known. V shed 4 bases and J shed 4 bases, with 14 bases lying between them. This CDR3 region has 15 residues. CDR1 is SGHVS, CDR2 FNYEAQ, per germline. The sequenced material came from naive CD4+ T cells sorted from blood. Subset here: CD45RA+ positively selected. This rearrangement joins TRBV7-6 to TRBJ2-1, with D maybe TRBD2 (6 bases). This clonotype was sampled from a man aged 25 to 40 in good health. CDR3 amino acids: CASSSRWGLYNEQFF. CDR3 DNA sequence: TGTGCCAGCAGCTCCAGATGGGGACTGTACAATGAGCAGTTCTTC.